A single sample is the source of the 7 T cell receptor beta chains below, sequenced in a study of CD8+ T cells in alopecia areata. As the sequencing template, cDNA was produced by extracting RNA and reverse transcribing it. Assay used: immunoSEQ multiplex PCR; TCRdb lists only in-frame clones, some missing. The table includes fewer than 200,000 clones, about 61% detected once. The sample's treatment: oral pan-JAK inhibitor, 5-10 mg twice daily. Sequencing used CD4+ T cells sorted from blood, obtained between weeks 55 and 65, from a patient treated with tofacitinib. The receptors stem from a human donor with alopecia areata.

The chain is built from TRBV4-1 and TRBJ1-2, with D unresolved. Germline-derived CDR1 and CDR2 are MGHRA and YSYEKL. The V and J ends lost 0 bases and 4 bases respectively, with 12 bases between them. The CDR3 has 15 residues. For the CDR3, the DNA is TGCGCCAGCAGCCAAGAGCAGGACCCCTCCTATGGCTACACCTTC. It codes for CASSQEQDPSYGYTF.

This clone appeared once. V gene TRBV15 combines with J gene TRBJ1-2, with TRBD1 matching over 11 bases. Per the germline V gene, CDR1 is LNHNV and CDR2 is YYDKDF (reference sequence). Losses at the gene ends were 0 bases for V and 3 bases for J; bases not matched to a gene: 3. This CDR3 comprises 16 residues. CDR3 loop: CATSRDGDRGDYGYTF. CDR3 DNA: TGTGCCACCAGCAGAGATGGGGACAGGGGGGACTATGGCTACACCTTC.

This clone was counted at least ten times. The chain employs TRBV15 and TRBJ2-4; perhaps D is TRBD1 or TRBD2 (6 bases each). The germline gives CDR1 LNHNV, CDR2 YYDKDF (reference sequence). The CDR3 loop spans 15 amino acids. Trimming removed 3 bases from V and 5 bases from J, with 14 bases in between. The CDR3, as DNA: TGTGCCACCAGCAGTCCTGGACAGCGGGAAAACATTCAGTACTTC. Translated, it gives CATSSPGQRENIQYF. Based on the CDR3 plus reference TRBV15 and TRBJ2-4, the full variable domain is DAMVIQNPRYQVTQFGKPVTLSCSQTLNHNVMYWYQQKSSQAPKLLFHYYDKDFNNEADTPDNFQSRRPNTSFCFLDIRSPGLGDTAMYLCATSSPGQRENIQYFGAGTRLSVL.

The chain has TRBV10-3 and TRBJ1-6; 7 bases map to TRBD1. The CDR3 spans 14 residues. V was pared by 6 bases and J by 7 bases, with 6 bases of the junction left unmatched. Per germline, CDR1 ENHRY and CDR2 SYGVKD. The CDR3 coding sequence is TGTGCCATCAGGAGGGACAGCGAAAATTCACCCCTCCACTTT. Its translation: CAIRRDSENSPLHF.

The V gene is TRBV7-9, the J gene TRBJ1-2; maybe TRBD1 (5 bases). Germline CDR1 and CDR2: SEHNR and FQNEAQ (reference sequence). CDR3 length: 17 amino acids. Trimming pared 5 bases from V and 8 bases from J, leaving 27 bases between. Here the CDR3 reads CASSLSSGDASGRGYTF. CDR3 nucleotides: TGTGCCAGCAGCCTATCCTCCGGGGACGCTTCCGGACGGGGCTACACCTTC. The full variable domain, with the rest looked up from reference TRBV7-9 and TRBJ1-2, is DTGVSQNPRHKITKRGQNVTFRCDPISEHNRLYWYRQTLGQGPEFLTYFQNEAQLEKSRLLSDRFSAERPKGSFSTLEIQRTEQGDSAMYLCASSLSSGDASGRGYTFGSGTRLTVV.

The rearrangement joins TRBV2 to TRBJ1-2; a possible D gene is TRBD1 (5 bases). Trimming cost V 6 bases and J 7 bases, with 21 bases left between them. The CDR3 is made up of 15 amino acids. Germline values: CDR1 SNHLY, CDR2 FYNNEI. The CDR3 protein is CASSRKLGGFGGYTF. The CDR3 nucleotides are TGTGCCAGCAGCCGAAAACTCGGGGGGTTCGGTGGCTACACCTTC.

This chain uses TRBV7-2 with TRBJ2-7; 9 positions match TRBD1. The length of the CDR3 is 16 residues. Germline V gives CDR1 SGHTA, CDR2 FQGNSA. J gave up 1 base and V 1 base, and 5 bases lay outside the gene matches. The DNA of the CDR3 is TGTGCCAGCAGCTTAGTAGTGGACAGGGGATCCTACGAGCAGTACTTC. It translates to CASSLVVDRGSYEQYF.